Listed below are T cell receptor beta chains from one sample, sequenced in a study of graft-versus-host responses after intestinal transplantation. The protocol was immunoSEQ multiplex PCR, while the TCRdb copy is restricted to in-frame clones and leaves out a portion. In the table there are about 15,000 clones, 59% of which are singletons. The sequencing here drew on ileum tissue, taken 524 days after transplant. Every receptor here comes from a human patient who received an intestinal transplant, so some T cells may come from the graft donor. Both conserved end residues are part of each CDR3. A D gene is named only where the DNA matches it firmly. Size is stated for part of the rows, as once, few or many counts, or as a class when the clone is expanded.

d_gene,v_gene,abundance,j_gene,CDR3aa,CDR3nt
NA,TRBV21-1,NA,TRBJ1-1,CASSEGQEAEAFF,TGTGCCAGCAGCGAGGGACAGGAGGCTGAAGCTTTCTTT
NA,TRBV12-5,NA,TRBJ2-7,CASGYYRAGPYEQYF,TGTGCTAGTGGATACTACAGGGCCGGTCCCTACGAGCAGTACTTC
TRBD1,TRBV19,medium-sized,TRBJ1-4,CASSLQGSPNEKLFF,TGTGCCAGTAGTCTACAGGGGTCCCCTAATGAAAAACTGTTTTTT
NA,TRBV7-7,NA,TRBJ2-5,CASSLVGTVGETQYF,TGTGCCAGCAGCTTAGTCGGTACAGTGGGAGAGACCCAGTACTTC
NA,TRBV7-9,NA,TRBJ1-6,CASSLGGKNSPLHF,TGTGCCAGCAGCTTAGGGGGCAAGAATTCACCCCTCCACTTT
NA,TRBV19,NA,TRBJ1-5,CASSIEFRGAQPQHF,TGTGCCAGTAGTATAGAGTTCCGGGGGGCTCAGCCCCAGCATTTT
TRBD1,TRBV27,few,TRBJ2-2,CASSWRPGGGELFF,TGTGCCAGCAGTTGGAGACCAGGGGGCGGGGAGCTGTTTTTT
NA,TRBV9,NA,TRBJ1-6,CASSVSDIVDSTPLHF,TGTGCCAGCAGCGTATCGGACATTGTGGACAGTACACCCCTCCACTTT
NA,TRBV4-1,few,TRBJ2-7,CASSQEQYGAAYEQYF,TGCGCCAGCAGCCAAGAACAGTATGGGGCGGCCTACGAGCAGTACTTC
NA,TRBV7-2,NA,TRBJ1-6,CASSLVAGLRSPLHF,TGTGCCAGCAGCTTAGTTGCGGGCCTTCGCTCACCCCTCCACTTT
TRBD1,TRBV2,NA,TRBJ1-1,CASSVQGGDAEAFF,TGTGCCAGCAGTGTACAGGGGGGGGATGCTGAAGCTTTCTTT
TRBD2,TRBV4-1,NA,TRBJ2-1,CASSQASGTSGYNEQFF,TGCGCCAGCAGCCAAGCAAGCGGCACTAGCGGATACAATGAGCAGTTCTTC
TRBD2,TRBV9,few,TRBJ2-7,CASSVTSGGEQYF,TGTGCCAGCAGCGTAACTAGCGGGGGCGAGCAGTACTTC
NA,TRBV5-1,NA,TRBJ1-2,CASSPDWGEDGYTF,TGCGCCAGCAGCCCCGACTGGGGGGAGGATGGCTACACCTTC
TRBD2,TRBV7-2,NA,TRBJ2-3,CASRLRLATDTQYF,TGTGCCAGCAGACTCAGACTAGCGACAGATACGCAGTATTTT
NA,TRBV5-6,few,TRBJ2-3,CASSQQWDTQYF,TGTGCCAGCAGCCAACAGTGGGATACGCAGTATTTT
NA,TRBV9,few,TRBJ1-1,CASSPQPVNTEAFF,TGTGCCAGCAGCCCACAGCCGGTGAACACTGAAGCTTTCTTT
NA,TRBV19,NA,TRBJ2-1,CASSRATGLPYNEQFF,TGTGCCAGTAGTAGAGCAACAGGGCTACCCTACAATGAGCAGTTCTTC
NA,TRBV29-1,NA,TRBJ1-1,CSVNQGIEAFF,TGCAGCGTTAATCAGGGGATTGAAGCTTTCTTT
TRBD1,TRBV14,NA,TRBJ1-2,CASSQERTGTGGGYTF,TGTGCCAGCAGCCAAGAAAGAACCGGGACAGGGGGAGGCTACACCTTC
TRBD2,TRBV7-2,few,TRBJ2-2,CASSPRGAGGPGTGELFF,TGTGCCAGCAGTCCCCGAGGGGCGGGGGGGCCGGGCACCGGGGAGCTGTTTTTT
NA,TRBV5-1,few,TRBJ2-3,CASSLGLTSYTDTQYF,TGCGCCAGCAGCTTGGGACTAACTTCCTACACAGATACGCAGTATTTT
NA,TRBV6-5,medium-sized,TRBJ2-7,CASSYSPPGYGEQYF,TGTGCCAGCAGTTACTCACCCCCCGGTTACGGCGAGCAGTACTTC
TRBD1,TRBV18,once,TRBJ2-1,CASSPRQGNNEQFF,TGTGCCAGCTCACCTAGACAGGGAAACAATGAGCAGTTCTTC
TRBD1,TRBV4-3,NA,TRBJ2-7,CASSPQFGQGNYEQYF,TGCGCCAGCAGCCCCCAATTTGGACAGGGGAACTACGAGCAGTACTTC
TRBD1,TRBV7-6,NA,TRBJ1-2,CASSPGQGNYGYTF,TGTGCCAGCAGCCCCGGACAGGGGAACTATGGCTACACCTTC
TRBD2,TRBV5-5,NA,TRBJ2-1,CASSFYIGSGGPEFF,TGTGCCAGCAGCTTCTATATTGGCAGCGGGGGGCCTGAGTTCTTC
TRBD1,TRBV6-1,few,TRBJ1-2,CASSVGQNYGYTF,TGTGCCAGCAGTGTGGGACAGAACTATGGCTACACCTTC
TRBD1,TRBV6-5,few,TRBJ1-1,CASSYGTEGTEAFF,TGTGCCAGCAGTTATGGGACAGAGGGAACTGAAGCTTTCTTT
TRBD1,TRBV11-3,NA,TRBJ1-6,CASSWTGRTSPLHF,TGTGCCAGCAGCTGGACAGGGCGAACTTCACCCCTCCACTTT
TRBD2,TRBV6-4,NA,TRBJ2-3,CASSFSGGNTDTQYF,TGTGCCAGCAGTTTTAGCGGGGGGAACACAGATACGCAGTATTTT
NA,TRBV2,NA,TRBJ1-2,CASRGQNYGYTF,TGTGCCAGCAGGGGGCAGAACTATGGCTACACCTTC
TRBD1,TRBV6-5,NA,TRBJ2-2,CASRHRGTGELFF,TGTGCCAGCAGGCACAGGGGGACCGGGGAGCTGTTTTTT
NA,TRBV4-3,few,TRBJ1-1,CASSQDYQMNTEAFF,TGCGCCAGCAGCCAAGATTATCAGATGAACACTGAAGCTTTCTTT
NA,TRBV27,NA,TRBJ2-7,CASSMIVWDKQYF,TGTGCCAGCAGTATGATAGTCTGGGACAAGCAGTACTTC
TRBD2,TRBV7-2,NA,TRBJ2-5,CASSFLGGAQYF,TGTGCCAGCAGTTTCCTCGGGGGGGCCCAGTACTTC
TRBD2,TRBV7-2,once,TRBJ2-7,CASSLLGGGVNYEQYF,TGTGCCAGCAGCTTATTAGGCGGGGGGGTTAACTACGAGCAGTACTTC
TRBD2,TRBV27,medium-sized,TRBJ2-2,CASSPTSGGPNTGELFF,TGTGCCAGCAGTCCAACTAGCGGGGGCCCTAACACCGGGGAGCTGTTTTTT
NA,TRBV25-1,NA,TRBJ2-7,CASSDLPGRGGSYEQYF,TGTGCCAGCAGTGACCTCCCGGGGAGGGGGGGTTCCTACGAGCAGTACTTC
NA,TRBV7-9,NA,TRBJ1-1,CASSATVPNAEAFF,TGTGCCAGCAGCGCCACAGTACCGAACGCTGAAGCTTTCTTT
TRBD1,TRBV10-3,NA,TRBJ2-7,CAIRESTGVAYEQYF,TGTGCCATCAGGGAATCGACAGGGGTGGCCTACGAGCAGTACTTC
NA,TRBV7-9,NA,TRBJ1-1,CASSLARGRTEAFF,TGTGCCAGCAGCTTAGCGCGGGGGCGCACTGAAGCTTTCTTT
TRBD2,TRBV6-4,NA,TRBJ2-3,CASSDSSGGADTQYF,TGTGCCAGCAGTGACTCTAGCGGGGGGGCAGATACGCAGTATTTT
TRBD1,TRBV7-2,NA,TRBJ1-2,CASSSLGQGNYGYTF,TGTGCCAGCAGCTCCCTCGGACAGGGAAACTATGGCTACACCTTC
NA,TRBV19,few,TRBJ1-1,CASSQGPGRTEAFF,TGTGCCAGTAGCCAAGGCCCGGGTAGGACTGAAGCTTTCTTT
TRBD1,TRBV27,NA,TRBJ2-7,CASSSRQGSYEQYF,TGTGCCAGCAGTTCTCGACAGGGTTCCTACGAGCAGTACTTC